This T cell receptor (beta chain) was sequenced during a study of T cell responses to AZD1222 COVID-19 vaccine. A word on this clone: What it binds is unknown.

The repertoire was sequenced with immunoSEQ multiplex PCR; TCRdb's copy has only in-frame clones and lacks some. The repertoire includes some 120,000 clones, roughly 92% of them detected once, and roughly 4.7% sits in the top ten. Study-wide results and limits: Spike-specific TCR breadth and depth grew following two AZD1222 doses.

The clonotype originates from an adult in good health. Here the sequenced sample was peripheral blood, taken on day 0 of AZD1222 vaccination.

Here the CDR3 DNA reads TGCGCCAGCAGTGACTACAGAGAATTAAACTACGAGCAGTACTTC. It codes for CASSDYRELNYEQYF. This chain joins TRBV10-2 and TRBJ2-7; D remains ambiguous. V lost 3 bases and J lost 3, with 15 bases in between. CDR3 size: 15 residues. CDR1 WSHSY and CDR2 SAAADI come from the germline V gene.